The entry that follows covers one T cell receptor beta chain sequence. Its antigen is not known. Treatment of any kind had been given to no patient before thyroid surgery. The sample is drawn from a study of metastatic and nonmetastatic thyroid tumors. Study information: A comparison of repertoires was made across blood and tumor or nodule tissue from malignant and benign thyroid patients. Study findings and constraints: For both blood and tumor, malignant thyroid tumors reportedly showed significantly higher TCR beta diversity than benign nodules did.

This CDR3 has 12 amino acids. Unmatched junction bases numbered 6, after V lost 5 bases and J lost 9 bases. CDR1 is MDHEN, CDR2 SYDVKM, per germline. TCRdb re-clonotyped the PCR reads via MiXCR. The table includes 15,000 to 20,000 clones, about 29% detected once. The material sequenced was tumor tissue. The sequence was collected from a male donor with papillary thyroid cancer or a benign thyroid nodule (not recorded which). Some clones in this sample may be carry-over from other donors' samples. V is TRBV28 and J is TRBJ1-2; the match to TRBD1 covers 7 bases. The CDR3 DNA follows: TGTGCCAGCAGTACCCGACAGGGAAGCTACACCTTC. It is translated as CASSTRQGSYTF.